This entry features one TCR beta chain sequence. Antigen: not known. The authors prepared the TCRbeta library with unique molecular identifiers. TCRdb analysed the PCR reads with MiXCR anew, one entry per CDR3 protein. Here the sample spans 500,000 to 750,000 distinct CDR3 sequences, 10% to 15% being singletons. This sample was included in a study of T-cell reconstitution after alpha-beta-depleted transplantation in children. Study observations and caveats: The study reportedly traced alpha-beta T cells about two months after transplant to several hundred expanded graft clones. Surviving recipient cells, namely T cells and thymic progenitors, were the source of high day-60 TCRbeta diversity in some patients. Newly produced T cells mostly provided counts and TCRbeta diversity after one year, as hyperexpanded clones declined.

This specimen consisted of PBMCs, mostly from graft donor cells, obtained 360 days after TCRalphabeta/CD19-depleted stem cell transplant. The clonotype originates from a male patient younger than 18 who had a stem cell transplant for acute myeloid leukemia, so the T cells may come from the graft donor.

CDR3 DNA: TGCAGTGCTAGCGACTGGCCTTCATACGAGCAGTACTTC. Protein sequence: CSASDWPSYEQYF. This sequence joins TRBV20-1 and TRBJ2-7, with D uncertain. This CDR3 comprises 13 residues. V lost 3 bases and J lost 4, with 13 bases in between. In germline, CDR1 is DFQATT, CDR2 SNEGSKA (reference sequence).